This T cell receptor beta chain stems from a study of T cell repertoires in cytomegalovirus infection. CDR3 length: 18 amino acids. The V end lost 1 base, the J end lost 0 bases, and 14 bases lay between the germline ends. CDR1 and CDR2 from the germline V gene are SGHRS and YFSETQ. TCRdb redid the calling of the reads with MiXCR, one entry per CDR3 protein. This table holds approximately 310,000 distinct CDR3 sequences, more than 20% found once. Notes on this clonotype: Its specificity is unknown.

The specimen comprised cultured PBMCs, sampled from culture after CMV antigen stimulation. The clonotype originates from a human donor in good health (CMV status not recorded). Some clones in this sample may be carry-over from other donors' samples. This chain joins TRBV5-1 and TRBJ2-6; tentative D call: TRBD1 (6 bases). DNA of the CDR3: TGCGCCAGCAGCTTGAGAGGGACAACTGACTCTGGGGCCAACGTCCTGACTTTC. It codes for CASSLRGTTDSGANVLTF.